The TCR beta chain described here comes from a study of cytomegalovirus exposure and HLA in healthy donors. CDR1 and CDR2 from the germline V gene are MNHEY and SVGAGI. The J segment lost 1 base and the V segment lost 5 bases, leaving 0 bases of the junction unmatched. The CDR3 loop spans 14 amino acids. This clone showed up just a few times. It was with 60 Vbeta and 13 Jbeta primers that the PCR ran. Some clones are missing from TCRdb's copy, which holds only in-frame ones; the method was immunoSEQ multiplex PCR. The profile shows around 72,000 clones, about 66% of them singletons. The chain carries TRBV6-5 and TRBJ1-1; 11 bases map to TRBD1. Sequenced input: PBMCs. The clonotype comes from a man aged 35 to 55 in good health and CMV-seropositive. The CDR3 region has the DNA TGTGCCAGCAGTGGACAGGGGGCGAACACTGAAGCTTTCTTT. It codes for CASSGQGANTEAFF.